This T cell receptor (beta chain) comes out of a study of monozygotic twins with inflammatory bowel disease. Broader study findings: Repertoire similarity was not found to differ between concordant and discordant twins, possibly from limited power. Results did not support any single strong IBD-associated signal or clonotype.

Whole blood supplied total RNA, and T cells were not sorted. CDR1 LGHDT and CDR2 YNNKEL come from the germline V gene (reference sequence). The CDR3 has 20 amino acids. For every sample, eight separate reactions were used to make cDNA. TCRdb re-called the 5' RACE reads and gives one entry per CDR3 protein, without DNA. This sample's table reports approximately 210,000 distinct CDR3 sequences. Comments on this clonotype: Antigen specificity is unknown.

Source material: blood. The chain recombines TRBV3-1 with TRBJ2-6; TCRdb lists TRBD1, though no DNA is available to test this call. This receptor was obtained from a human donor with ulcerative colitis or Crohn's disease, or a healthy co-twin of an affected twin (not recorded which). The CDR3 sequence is CASSRSGPGQGSAGANVLTF.